The sequence of this T cell receptor (beta chain) was determined in a study of blood T cell repertoires in COVID-19. In the authors' workflow: Estimation of nucleated cell counts was performed using reference gene primer amplification. The protocol was immunoSEQ multiplex PCR, while the TCRdb copy is restricted to in-frame clones and leaves out a portion. The V and J calls and clone size come from that table; D and trimming were worked out from the DNA. The sample carries 250,000 or so clones, about 87% recorded once. The CDR3 is 15 residues long. Germline loops: CDR1 MGHDK, CDR2 SYGVNS. Germline trimming cut 3 bases from V and 5 bases from J; bases unmatched to any gene: 8. This clone was counted between two and nine times.

The source of this sequence is a woman aged 40-49 years who had been exposed to COVID-19. Sequencing used PBMCs or T cells enriched from blood (not recorded which). The chain couples TRBV25-1 to TRBJ2-5; 8 nucleotides line up with TRBD1. The CDR3 DNA is TGTGCCAGCAGTGACCCGAAGACAGGGGAGGAGACCCAGTACTTC. Translation: CASSDPKTGEETQYF.